These 31 T cell receptor beta chains share one sample of origin, sequenced in a study of T cells in localized non-small cell lung cancer. Measured with immunoSEQ multiplex PCR; TCRdb has only the in-frame clones, and not every one. The sample carries about 52,000 clones, around 87% recorded once. Source: PBMCs, taken before any cancer treatment. These receptors originate from a female donor with stage II lung adenocarcinoma.

This rearrangement joins TRBV30 to TRBJ2-1, with D tentatively TRBD1 or TRBD2 (5 bases each). V gave up 5 bases and J gave up 7 bases, with 9 bases separating them. CDR3 length: 11 amino acids. CDR1 and CDR2 (germline): GTSNPN, SVGIG (reference sequence). The CDR3 sequence: CAWSWGNEQFF. DNA of the CDR3: TGTGCCTGGTCCTGGGGGAATGAGCAGTTCTTC.

V and J are TRBV7-9 and TRBJ1-5, with D uncertain. The germline V gene has CDR1 SEHNR and CDR2 FQNEAQ (reference sequence). V gave up 5 bases and J gave up 0 bases, with 5 bases separating them. CDR3 length equals 13 residues. The CDR3 loop reads CASSVYSNQPQHF. The CDR3 nucleotides read TGTGCCAGCAGCGTCTATAGCAATCAGCCCCAGCATTTT.

V gene TRBV10-3 combines with J gene TRBJ1-4; D gene ambiguous. Germline V gene lookup returns CDR1 ENHRY and CDR2 SYGVKD. This CDR3 contains 14 residues. The V end lost 0 bases, the J end lost 0 bases, and 2 bases lay between the germline ends. In nucleotides, the CDR3 is TGTGCCATCAGTGAGTCAGCAACTAATGAAAAACTGTTTTTT. Translated, it gives CAISESATNEKLFF.

V gene TRBV4-1 combines with J gene TRBJ1-2; perhaps TRBD1 as D (6 bases). V was shortened by 3 bases and J by 2 bases, with 10 bases between the two germline ends. Per the germline V gene, CDR1 is MGHRA and CDR2 is YSYEKL. CDR3 length: 14 residues. This CDR3 is CASSHRGSNYGYTF. DNA for the CDR3: TGCGCCAGCAGCCACAGGGGATCGAACTATGGCTACACCTTC.

J is TRBJ1-2 and V is TRBV9; D is unclear. Germline V gene sequence: CDR1 SGDLS, CDR2 YYNGEE. Trimming removed 2 bases at V and 0 bases at J, with 8 bases between. This CDR3 has 14 residues. The CDR3 coding sequence is TGTGCCAGCAGCGTGGACGGTACTAACTATGGCTACACCTTC. This gives the protein CASSVDGTNYGYTF. The whole variable domain, remainder taken from reference TRBV9 and TRBJ1-2, is DSGVTQTPKHLITATGQRVTLRCSPRSGDLSVYWYQQSLDQGLQFLIQYYNGEERAKGNILERFSAQQFPDLHSELNLSSLELGDSALYFCASSVDGTNYGYTFGSGTRLTVV.

This clone was picked up a small number of times. This chain connects TRBV6-1 to TRBJ2-5, with 12 bases identical to TRBD2. This CDR3 is built from 16 residues. J lost 1 base, V lost 4 bases, and 4 bases had no gene match. Per germline, CDR1 MNHNS and CDR2 SASEGT. Here the CDR3 DNA reads TGTGCCAGCAGTGGACTACTAGCGGGGGGCCAAGAGACCCAGTACTTC. Amino acids: CASSGLLAGGQETQYF.

This rearrangement joins TRBV5-4 to TRBJ1-2; D not resolved. The germline V gene has CDR1 SGHNT and CDR2 YYREEE (reference sequence). The CDR3 sequence is 15 residues long. Trimming left V 1 base short and J 0 bases short, with 10 bases between. The CDR3 here is CASSLPLGANYGYTF. The CDR3 DNA is TGTGCCAGCAGCTTGCCACTCGGAGCTAACTATGGCTACACCTTC.

J is TRBJ2-3 and V is TRBV7-6, with 11 bases that match TRBD2. The ends lost 0 bases at V and 2 bases at J; junction bases unmatched: 4. Germline V gene sequence: CDR1 SGHVS, CDR2 FNYEAQ. The CDR3 consists of 17 residues. The CDR3, as DNA: TGTGCCAGCAGCTTAGCGGCTAGCGGGGGGTACACAGATACGCAGTATTTT. Encoded protein: CASSLAASGGYTDTQYF.

This sequence joins TRBV7-6 and TRBJ2-7; TRBD1 matches 10 bases. Per germline, CDR1 SGHVS and CDR2 FNYEAQ. After removal of 3 bases from V and 4 bases from J, the junction contained 6 bases not matched to a gene. The CDR3 length is 15 residues. In DNA form, the CDR3 reads TGTGCCAGCAGCTTGGGTGAGGACAGGGGGTACGAGCAGTACTTC. This codes for CASSLGEDRGYEQYF.

The chain has TRBV7-5 and TRBJ1-4. TRBV7-5 is deemed a pseudogene. This CDR3 comprises 15 residues. The CDR3 DNA reads as TGTGCCAGAAGCTCAGCGGGAGGAAAGAATGAAAAACTGTTTTTT. It yields the protein CARSSAGGKNEKLFF.

The J gene is TRBJ1-1, the V gene TRBV6-1; D unresolved. Germline V gene data show CDR1 as MNHNS and CDR2 as SASEGT. The CDR3 has 13 amino acids. V was pared by 2 bases and J by 4 bases, with 8 bases between. The CDR3 region is CASSEQRVTEAFF. The CDR3 region has the DNA TGTGCCAGCAGTGAACAAAGGGTCACTGAAGCTTTCTTT.

This clone appeared a single time. The chain combines TRBV7-8 with TRBJ1-5, with 7 bases fitting TRBD1. Trimming at V came to 4 bases and at J to 5 bases, leaving 8 bases not matched to a gene. Germline V gene sequence: CDR1 SGHVS, CDR2 FQNEAQ. The CDR3 runs to 15 residues. The CDR3 nucleotides read TGTGCCAGCAGCTCTAACCAGGGGGTGGATCAGCCCCAGCATTTT. Its protein is CASSSNQGVDQPQHF.

The chain joins TRBV2 to TRBJ1-4, with 7 bases lining up with TRBD1. The V gene's germline CDR1 is SNHLY and CDR2 FYNNEI. J gave up 8 bases and V 5 bases, and 11 bases lay outside the gene matches. The CDR3 runs 15 residues. CDR3 sequence: CASSLQGDLTEKLFF. CDR3 nucleotide sequence: TGTGCCAGCAGTCTTCAGGGGGATCTTACGGAAAAACTGTTTTTT.

The rearrangement joins TRBV23-1 to TRBJ1-5; TRBD1 matches at 9 bases. TRBV23-1 is placed among ORFs of uncertain function. This CDR3 is 14 amino acids long. V shed 6 bases and J 4 bases; nucleotides not matched to a gene: 4. The CDR3 region has the DNA TGCGCCAGCAGAACAGGGGGCTCGAATCAGCCCCAGCATTTT. This encodes CASRTGGSNQPQHF.

This chain links TRBV6-5 with TRBJ1-6; D is unclear. V lost 5 bases and J 6 bases, leaving 11 bases between the germline ends. This CDR3 is 14 amino acids long. In germline, CDR1 is MNHEY, CDR2 SVGAGI. CDR3 DNA sequence: TGTGCCAGCAGTGAATCCCTAGGTAATTCACCCCTCCACTTT. Translated, it gives CASSESLGNSPLHF.

The CDR3 here is CATKDSRSSYNEQFF. CDR3 sequence (DNA): TGTGCCACGAAGGACTCCAGAAGCTCCTACAATGAGCAGTTCTTC. This chain connects TRBV10-3 to TRBJ2-1, with a tentative D call TRBD2 (5 bases). This CDR3 is 15 amino acids long. V was clipped by 10 bases and J by 0 bases, with 16 bases between them. Germline CDR1 and CDR2: ENHRY and SYGVKD.

The chain uses TRBV7-9 and TRBJ2-7; TRBD2 matches 7 bases. V lost 7 bases, J lost 0 bases, and 3 bases stayed unmatched. From germline, CDR1 is SEHNR and CDR2 FQNEAQ (reference sequence). The CDR3 loop spans 13 amino acids. DNA of the CDR3: TGTGCCAGCATGGGGGGGGTCTCCTACGAGCAGTACTTC. It translates to CASMGGVSYEQYF.

The CDR3: CASSVEGNNEKLFF. In nucleotides, the CDR3 is TGTGCCAGCAGCGTAGAAGGGAATAATGAAAAACTGTTTTTT. The rearrangement joins TRBV9 to TRBJ1-4; D gene uncertain. This CDR3 region has 14 residues. V lost 0 bases to trimming and J lost 4 bases, with 7 bases between them. Per germline, CDR1 SGDLS and CDR2 YYNGEE.

The chain's CDR3 is CASSPGVGRVNYGYTF. The CDR3 DNA reads as TGCGCCAGCAGCCCCGGAGTCGGCAGGGTAAACTATGGCTACACCTTC. The chain uses TRBV5-1 and TRBJ1-2; maybe TRBD1 (5 bases). V was clipped by 4 bases and J by 2 bases, with 18 bases between them. Germline CDR1 and CDR2: SGHRS and YFSETQ. There are 16 residues in the CDR3.

V and J are TRBV11-2 and TRBJ2-7; a weak D match, TRBD2 (5 bases). CDR1 and CDR2 (germline): SGHAT, FQNNGV. The V end was cut by 2 bases, the J end by 3 bases, with 14 bases between. This CDR3 comprises 15 residues. The CDR3 protein is CASSLPRDYDYEQYF. CDR3 DNA: TGTGCCAGCAGCTTACCGAGGGATTACGACTACGAGCAGTACTTC.

The genes are TRBV7-9 and TRBJ1-2; 10 nucleotides agree with TRBD1. The germline V gene encodes CDR1 SEHNR and CDR2 FQNEAQ (reference sequence). The junction had 5 bases not matched to a gene; V was cut back by 4 bases and J by 6 bases. The CDR3 is 14 amino acids. DNA for the CDR3: TGTGCCAGCAGCTCATGGGACAGGGGCCATGGCTACACCTTC. It translates to CASSSWDRGHGYTF. Supplemented by reference TRBV7-9 and TRBJ1-2, the full variable domain reads DTGVSQNPRHKITKRGQNVTFRCDPISEHNRLYWYRQTLGQGPEFLTYFQNEAQLEKSRLLSDRFSAERPKGSFSTLEIQRTEQGDSAMYLCASSSWDRGHGYTFGSGTRLTVV.

The chain combines TRBV7-3 with TRBJ2-1; D not certain. V lost 0 bases and J 0 bases, leaving 6 bases between the germline ends. The CDR3 sequence is 15 residues long. CDR1 is SGHTA and CDR2 is FQGTGA in the germline V gene. In DNA form, the CDR3 reads TGTGCCAGCAGCTTAACGGTGAGCTCCTACAATGAGCAGTTCTTC. Its translation is CASSLTVSSYNEQFF.

The chain carries TRBV27 and TRBJ1-1, with TRBD1 matching over 8 bases. After removal of 8 bases from V and 0 bases from J, the junction contained 8 bases not matched to a gene. The germline gives CDR1 MNHEY, CDR2 SMNVEV (reference sequence). This CDR3 spans 15 amino acids. CDR3 in amino acids: CASADRVFLNTEAFF. Written as DNA, the CDR3 is TGTGCCAGCGCGGACAGGGTCTTTTTGAACACTGAAGCTTTCTTT.

This CDR3 reads CASSLGPDGYTF. In DNA, the CDR3 is TGTGCCAGTAGCTTAGGGCCCGATGGCTACACCTTC. This sequence joins TRBV19 and TRBJ1-2, with unresolved D. The germline V and J ends were trimmed by 6 bases and 6 bases, with 11 bases remaining between them. Germline values: CDR1 LNHDA, CDR2 SQIVND (reference sequence). This CDR3 spans 12 amino acids.

In DNA, the CDR3 is TGTGCCAGCAATCGAGGGACGCTGAACACTGAAGCTTTCTTT. It yields the protein CASNRGTLNTEAFF. The V gene is TRBV14, the J gene TRBJ1-1; a weak D match, TRBD1 (5 bases). Between the trimmed V and J ends, which lost 7 bases and 0 bases, there was a span of 12 bases. This CDR3 has 14 amino acids. Germline CDR1 and CDR2: SGHDN and FVKESK.

This rearrangement joins TRBV6-7 to TRBJ2-7; D remains ambiguous. TRBV6-7 carries the ORF label, with uncertain function. The CDR3 loop spans 13 amino acids. The V and J ends lost 4 bases and 4 bases respectively, with 11 bases between them. CDR3 DNA sequence: TGTGCCAGCAGTTTTTTCTGGGTATACGAGCAGTACTTC. Its protein product is CASSFFWVYEQYF.

Only one count was recorded for this clone. V usage is TRBV5-1 and J usage is TRBJ1-1, with 11 bases identical to TRBD1. CDR3 length: 15 residues. Germline V gene sequence: CDR1 SGHRS, CDR2 YFSETQ. J was trimmed by 1 base and V by 3 bases; bases with no gene match: 2. Here the CDR3 DNA reads TGCGCCAGCAGCTCAGGACAGGGGGCGAACACTGAAGCTTTCTTT. Its translation is CASSSGQGANTEAFF.

The V call is TRBV19, the J call TRBJ1-3, with no clear D. Trimming removed 5 bases at V and 4 bases at J, with 12 bases between. CDR1 and CDR2 (germline): LNHDA, SQIVND (reference sequence). The CDR3 loop spans 14 amino acids. CDR3 loop: CASSALQRGNTIYF. As DNA, the CDR3 is TGTGCCAGTAGTGCCTTGCAGAGAGGAAACACCATATATTTT.

The V and J genes are TRBV27 and TRBJ2-3; D is undetermined. Deletions cut 2 bases from V and 3 bases from J, with 15 bases between. Per the germline V gene, CDR1 is MNHEY and CDR2 is SMNVEV (reference sequence). There are 16 residues in the CDR3. CDR3 sequence reads: CASSLVGYDSTDTQYF. The CDR3 DNA reads as TGTGCCAGCAGTTTAGTAGGGTACGACTCAACAGATACGCAGTATTTT.

This chain connects TRBV18 to TRBJ1-5; 9 bases are a match to TRBD1. The junction had 3 bases not matched to a gene; V was cut back by 2 bases and J by 1 base. This CDR3 contains 16 residues. The germline CDR1 and CDR2 sequences are KGHSH and LQKENI. CDR3 DNA: TGTGCCAGCTCACCAGGACAGGGGTCGAGCAATCAGCCCCAGCATTTT. Translated: CASSPGQGSSNQPQHF.

The chain employs TRBV7-3 and TRBJ1-1; D is unresolved. Trimming cost V 5 bases and J 1 base, with 11 bases left between them. The CDR3 consists of 14 residues. Germline CDR1 reads SGHTA; CDR2 reads FQGTGA. CDR3 region: CASSAAAWNTEAFF. CDR3 bases: TGTGCCAGCAGCGCGGCCGCCTGGAACACTGAAGCTTTCTTT.